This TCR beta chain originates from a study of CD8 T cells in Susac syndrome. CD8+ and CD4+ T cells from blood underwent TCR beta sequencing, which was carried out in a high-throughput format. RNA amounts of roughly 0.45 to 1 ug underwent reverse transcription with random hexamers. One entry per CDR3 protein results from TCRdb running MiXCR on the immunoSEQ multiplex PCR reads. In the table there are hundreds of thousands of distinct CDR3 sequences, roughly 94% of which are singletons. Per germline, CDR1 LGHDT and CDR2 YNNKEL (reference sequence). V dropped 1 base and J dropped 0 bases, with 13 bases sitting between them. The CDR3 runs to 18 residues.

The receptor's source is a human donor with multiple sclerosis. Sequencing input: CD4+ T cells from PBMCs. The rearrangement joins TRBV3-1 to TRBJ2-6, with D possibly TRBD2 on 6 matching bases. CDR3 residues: CASSQAGTRLSGANVLTF. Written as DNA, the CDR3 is TGTGCCAGCAGCCAAGCCGGGACTCGTCTCTCTGGGGCCAACGTCCTGACTTTC.